What follows are 14 T cell receptor beta chains derived from one specimen sequenced in a study of blood T cell repertoires in COVID-19. Produced via immunoSEQ multiplex PCR; TCRdb's table is partial and in-frame only. The data show just under 55,000 clones, around 83% seen once. The sample was peripheral blood. The receptors were sampled from a woman aged 55 to 70 with acute or convalescent COVID-19.

In its sample, this clone was seen a few times. The CDR3: CASSVGQGADYGYTF. The DNA of the CDR3 is TGTGCCAGCAGCGTAGGGCAAGGGGCAGACTATGGCTACACCTTC. The chain combines TRBV9 with TRBJ1-2, with D possibly being TRBD1 (5 bases). Germline values: CDR1 SGDLS, CDR2 YYNGEE. Trimming removed 0 bases from V and 3 bases from J, with 12 bases in between. The CDR3 has 15 residues.

This clone has only a few counts. This chain links TRBV19 with TRBJ1-5, with D perhaps TRBD1 (6 bases). CDR3 length: 15 amino acids. The V gene's germline CDR1 is LNHDA and CDR2 SQIVND (reference sequence). Deletions cut 8 bases from V and 1 base from J, with 15 bases between. The CDR3 is CASLERQGSNQPQHF. In DNA form, the CDR3 reads TGTGCCAGTCTCGAAAGGCAGGGGAGCAATCAGCCCCAGCATTTT.

This clone showed up just once. This chain connects TRBV2 to TRBJ1-4; 9 bases line up with TRBD1. CDR1 SNHLY and CDR2 FYNNEI come from the germline V gene. After removal of 5 bases from V and 10 bases from J, the junction contained 14 bases not matched to a gene. The CDR3 contains 16 residues. The CDR3 spells CASSPQGASISGKLFF. The DNA of the CDR3 is TGTGCCAGCAGTCCACAGGGGGCGAGTATCTCTGGAAAACTGTTTTTT.

The chain is built from TRBV2 and TRBJ2-4; 8 nucleotides line up with TRBD1. The CDR3 is 15 amino acids. Per germline, CDR1 SNHLY and CDR2 FYNNEI. Trimming took 1 base from V and 1 from J; bases not matched to a gene: 0. This chain's CDR3 is CASSEGTGAKNIQYF. The CDR3, as DNA: TGTGCCAGCAGTGAAGGGACAGGGGCCAAAAACATTCAGTACTTC.

CDR3 nucleotides: TGTGCCAGTGGGGACAGGGGCCTCGGCTACACCTTC. Its protein product is CASGDRGLGYTF. This sequence joins TRBV14 and TRBJ1-2; 10 nucleotides agree with TRBD1. J gave up 8 bases and V 9 bases, and 6 bases lay outside the gene matches. Germline V CDR1 and CDR2: SGHDN, FVKESK. The CDR3 is made up of 12 amino acids. The full variable domain, its missing parts supplied by reference TRBV14 and TRBJ1-2, is EAGVTQFPSHSVIEKGQTVTLRCDPISGHDNLYWYRRVMGKEIKFLLHFVKESKQDESGMPNNRFLAERTGGTYSTLKVQPAELEDSGVYFCASGDRGLGYTFGSGTRLTVV.

The rearrangement joins TRBV4-1 to TRBJ1-5; possible D gene TRBD1, 6 bases. CDR3 length: 17 amino acids. CDR1 and CDR2 (germline): MGHRA, YSYEKL. V lost 5 bases, J lost 3 bases, and 20 bases lay in between. CDR3 DNA: TGCGCCAGCAGCAAGTACGATGAGGGGGTCTCCAATCAGCCCCAGCATTTT. Translated: CASSKYDEGVSNQPQHF.

V usage is TRBV6-6 and J usage is TRBJ1-2; unclear D gene. The ends were cut back, 0 bases at V and 8 bases at J, with 16 bases in the middle. The V gene's germline CDR1 is MNHNY and CDR2 SVGAGI (reference sequence). This CDR3 has 15 residues. Here the CDR3 DNA reads TGTGCCAGCAGTTACTCGTTTAGGGAGCCCGACGGCTACACCTTC. This codes for CASSYSFREPDGYTF.

The chain is built from TRBV25-1 and TRBJ1-6; no definite D call. Deletions cut 5 bases from V and 4 bases from J, with 15 bases between. CDR3 size: 16 residues. Germline CDR1 reads MGHDK; CDR2 reads SYGVNS. The CDR3 sequence is CASSQASGEYNSPLHF. The CDR3 nucleotides are TGTGCCAGCAGTCAGGCCTCCGGGGAGTATAATTCACCCCTCCACTTT.

This clone is a singleton in its sample. J is TRBJ1-2 and V is TRBV2; the D gene is possibly TRBD1 (6 bases). There are 15 residues in the CDR3. Trimming shortened V by 1 base and J by 7 bases, and 16 bases separated the two germline ends. Looked up from germline, CDR1 is SNHLY and CDR2 is FYNNEI. CDR3 sequence (DNA): TGTGCCAGCAGTGAAGAGGGGGTGGGTGGTAGTGGCTACACCTTC. Amino acids: CASSEEGVGGSGYTF.

J is TRBJ1-1 and V is TRBV5-4; 7 nucleotides match TRBD1. The CDR3 has 18 residues. From germline, CDR1 is SGHNT and CDR2 YYREEE (reference sequence). The junction had 18 bases not matched to a gene; V was cut back by 5 bases and J by 2 bases. The CDR3 nucleotides are TGTGCCAGCAGGCTCTGGGGAGTAAACAGGGGTCTAAACACTGAAGCTTTCTTT. It is translated as CASRLWGVNRGLNTEAFF.

The chain couples TRBV27 to TRBJ1-3, with unresolved D. The CDR3 runs 15 residues. Trimming took 5 bases from V and 0 from J, leaving 11 bases between them. Germline V gives CDR1 MNHEY, CDR2 SMNVEV (reference sequence). The CDR3 sequence: CASSPSTSSGNTIYF. Written as DNA, the CDR3 is TGTGCCAGCAGTCCTAGCACCAGCTCTGGAAACACCATATATTTT.

This clone has just a few counts. The rearrangement uses TRBV4-1 and TRBJ1-2; 7 nucleotides match TRBD1. Germline assignment: CDR1 MGHRA and CDR2 YSYEKL. V lost 4 bases and J lost 8; bases outside the gene matches: 4. This CDR3 is built from 12 residues. CDR3 residues: CASSPPGGGYTF. In nucleotides, the CDR3 is TGCGCCAGCAGCCCCCCAGGGGGAGGCTACACCTTC.

The genes are TRBV30 and TRBJ1-6; 9 nucleotides match TRBD1. V gave up 4 bases and J gave up 9 bases; unmatched junction bases: 4. Looked up from germline, CDR1 is GTSNPN and CDR2 is SVGIG (reference sequence). The CDR3 spans 13 residues. CDR3 protein: CAWMRDRVSPLHF. In DNA form, the CDR3 reads TGTGCCTGGATGCGGGACAGGGTTTCACCCCTCCACTTT.

This chain uses TRBV7-6 with TRBJ2-5, with TRBD1 identical over 8 bases. In germline, CDR1 is SGHVS, CDR2 FNYEAQ. The CDR3 is 15 amino acids. With 1 base clipped from V and 7 bases from J, the junction kept 8 bases outside the gene matches. This CDR3 is CASSLDRQGLGTQYF. The CDR3 nucleotides are TGTGCCAGCAGCTTAGACCGACAGGGGCTCGGGACCCAGTACTTC.